A single sample is the source of the 6 T cell receptor beta chains below, sequenced in a study of CD8 T cells in ankylosing spondylitis. TCRdb re-called the 5' RACE reads through MiXCR, storing one row per CDR3 protein. The table has some 200,000 distinct CDR3 sequences, 20% to 30% seen once; the top ten hold more than 6.5%. The specimen was blood, either unsorted or a sorted T cell fraction (not recorded which). The receptors were gathered from a male donor with ankylosing spondylitis or in good health (not recorded which).

The CDR3 coding sequence is TGTGCCAGCACCGGGAATGGCAATCAGCCCCAGCATTTT. Encoded protein: CASTGNGNQPQHF. This chain uses TRBV12-3 or TRBV12-4 with TRBJ1-5, with unresolved D. Trimming took 7 bases from V and 2 from J, leaving 9 bases between them. CDR3 length: 13 residues.

This clonotype was observed many times. V gene TRBV20-1 combines with J gene TRBJ2-1, with TRBD2 identical over 9 bases. This CDR3 has 15 residues. CDR1 and CDR2 (germline): DFQATT, SNEGSKA (reference sequence). The junction had 9 bases not matched to a gene; V was cut back by 3 bases and J by 6 bases. The CDR3 coding sequence is TGCAGTGCTAGTGGGGCTAGCGGGAACCCCAATGAGCAGTTCTTC. This encodes CSASGASGNPNEQFF.

This clonotype came up many times. The CDR3 DNA reads TGTGCCACCAGCAGTAGCCGGGAGGCCCAAGAGACCCAGTACTTC. This encodes CATSSSREAQETQYF. The chain is built from TRBV15 and TRBJ2-5; 7 nucleotides agree with TRBD2. This CDR3 region has 15 residues. The V gene's germline CDR1 is LNHNV and CDR2 YYDKDF (reference sequence). V trimming: 3 bases; J trimming: 1 base; junction bases outside the gene matches: 5.

This clonotype was recorded many times. This sequence joins TRBV5-1 and TRBJ1-1; no clear D. Germline V CDR1 and CDR2: SGHRS, YFSETQ. The CDR3 length is 13 residues. The germline V and J ends were trimmed by 4 bases and 4 bases, with 11 bases remaining between them. This chain's CDR3 is CASSPARTTEAFF. The CDR3 DNA sequence: TGCGCCAGCAGCCCAGCCAGGACCACTGAAGCTTTCTTT.

This clonotype was picked up many times. This rearrangement joins TRBV20-1 to TRBJ2-3; D is possibly TRBD2 (6 bases). Germline V gene sequence: CDR1 DFQATT, CDR2 SNEGSKA (reference sequence). Trimming pared 0 bases from V and 2 bases from J, leaving 18 bases between. The length of the CDR3 is 17 residues. In DNA, the CDR3 is TGCAGTGCTAGAGATGCACCTAGCGCCTATGCCACAGATACGCAGTATTTT. This sequence encodes CSARDAPSAYATDTQYF.

This clonotype was observed at least ten times. The genes are TRBV14 and TRBJ2-5; possibly TRBD1 for D (6 bases). The V end lost 4 bases, the J end lost 5 bases, and 17 bases lay between the germline ends. Germline V gene data show CDR1 as SGHDN and CDR2 as FVKESK. The CDR3 loop spans 15 amino acids. The CDR3 reads CASSRYGTPSETQYF. The CDR3 DNA follows: TGTGCCAGCAGCCGGTACGGGACACCGAGTGAGACCCAGTACTTC.